These 26 T cell receptor beta chains originate from one sample sequenced in a study of long-term antiretroviral therapy in people with HIV. immunoSEQ v3.0 was run at survey level. Measured with immunoSEQ multiplex PCR; TCRdb has only the in-frame clones, and not every one. The repertoire includes fewer than 25,000 clones, approximately 87% of them detected once, and roughly 3.5% sits in the top ten. Sample: unsorted PBMCs, taken approximately 2.5 years after starting antiretroviral therapy. The receptors here all came from a woman between 45 and 65 years old with HIV.

V usage is TRBV27 and J usage is TRBJ2-4, with TRBD1 identical over 9 bases. Germline assignment: CDR1 MNHEY and CDR2 SMNVEV (reference sequence). The length of the CDR3 is 15 residues. V was clipped by 4 bases and J by 3 bases; unmatched bases: 4. CDR3 protein: CASSSQGAGKNIQYF. CDR3 nucleotide sequence: TGTGCCAGCAGTTCACAGGGGGCAGGCAAAAACATTCAGTACTTC.

The chain carries TRBV27 and TRBJ2-7; D perhaps matches TRBD2 (5 bases). V lost 0 bases and J 4 bases, leaving 10 bases between the germline ends. The germline CDR1 and CDR2 sequences are MNHEY and SMNVEV (reference sequence). CDR3 size: 14 residues. CDR3 amino acids: CASSLSGRGYEQYF. Written as DNA, the CDR3 is TGTGCCAGCAGTTTATCGGGGAGAGGTTACGAGCAGTACTTC.

For the CDR3, the DNA is TGTGCCAGCAGCTTAACAGCGGGAAGCTCTGGAAACACCATATATTTT. It codes for CASSLTAGSSGNTIYF. This rearrangement joins TRBV13 to TRBJ1-3; no clear D gene. Germline V lookup: CDR1 PRHDT, CDR2 FYEKMQ (reference sequence). V lost 2 bases to trimming and J lost 0 bases, with 11 bases between them. The CDR3 consists of 16 residues.

This clone was counted a single time. The identical CDR3 is also encoded by other nucleotide sequences in the sample. The chain is built from TRBV7-9 and TRBJ2-5; 8 bases are shared with TRBD1. The germline V gene encodes CDR1 SEHNR and CDR2 FQNEAQ (reference sequence). V dropped 5 bases and J dropped 3; count of bases not matched to a gene: 2. This CDR3 region has 13 residues. In DNA form, the CDR3 reads TGTGCCAGCAGCCCGACAGGGGAAGAGACCCAGTACTTC. Amino acid sequence: CASSPTGEETQYF.

The V gene is TRBV27, the J gene TRBJ2-1; D call uncertain. Germline V CDR1 and CDR2: MNHEY, SMNVEV (reference sequence). V dropped 5 bases and J dropped 3 bases, with 11 bases sitting between them. This CDR3 region has 14 residues. Here the CDR3 reads CASSRKTSYNEQFF. CDR3 DNA sequence: TGTGCCAGCAGTAGGAAAACGAGCTACAATGAGCAGTTCTTC.

The CDR3 sequence is CASTGIQETQYF. For the CDR3, the DNA is TGTGCCAGCACGGGGATTCAAGAGACCCAGTACTTC. This rearrangement joins TRBV2 to TRBJ2-5; D may be TRBD2 (5 bases). The V end lost 7 bases, the J end lost 2 bases, and 8 bases lay between the germline ends. The germline V gene has CDR1 SNHLY and CDR2 FYNNEI. The CDR3 spans 12 residues. The entire variable domain, with the rest obtained from reference TRBV2 and TRBJ2-5, is as follows: EPEVTQTPSHQVTQMGQEVILRCVPISNHLYFYWYRQILGQKVEFLVSFYNNEISEKSEIFDDQFSVERPDGSNFTLKIRSTKLEDSAMYFCASTGIQETQYFGPGTRLLVL.

V usage is TRBV19 and J usage is TRBJ1-4; the D is unclear. The germline CDR1 and CDR2 sequences are LNHDA and SQIVND (reference sequence). The CDR3 is 14 amino acids. Trimming removed 4 bases at V and 2 bases at J, with 8 bases between. CDR3 sequence reads: CASSRGQTNEKLFF. The CDR3 nucleotides are TGTGCCAGTAGTAGAGGGCAGACTAATGAAAAACTGTTTTTT.

The chain links TRBV7-9 to TRBJ2-7, with 11 bases matching TRBD2. Trimming took 5 bases from V and 11 from J; bases not matched to a gene: 8. Germline-derived CDR1 and CDR2 are SEHNR and FQNEAQ (reference sequence). CDR3 length equals 13 residues. CDR3 amino acids: CASSNPGLAEKYF. DNA of the CDR3: TGTGCCAGCAGCAATCCGGGACTAGCGGAGAAGTACTTC.

With respect to this clone: The junction differs from germline at one of its ends, possibly a read error. V and J are TRBV10-2 and TRBJ2-1, with 9 bases aligning to TRBD2. CDR3 length: 14 residues. Germline V gene lookup returns CDR1 WSHSY and CDR2 SAAADI. The chain's CDR3 is CASNEGREGNEQFF. CDR3 in DNA: TGCGCCAGCAATGAGGGGCGGGAGGGTAATGAGCAGTTCTTC.

CDR3 in amino acids: CASSPPNNEQFF. CDR3 coding DNA: TGTGCCAGCTCTCCGCCAAACAATGAGCAGTTCTTC. V gene TRBV18 combines with J gene TRBJ2-1, with D hard to call. There are 12 residues in the CDR3. Germline V lookup: CDR1 KGHSH, CDR2 LQKENI. V shed 6 bases and J shed 5 bases, with 8 bases lying between them.

V gene TRBV6-5 combines with J gene TRBJ1-2; no definite D call. The CDR3 has 15 amino acids. Trimming took off 0 bases at V and 0 bases at J, with 8 bases between the two ends. Germline CDR1 MNHEY, CDR2 SVGAGI. The CDR3 here is CASSYSEGANYGYTF. CDR3 DNA sequence: TGTGCCAGCAGTTACTCTGAGGGAGCTAACTATGGCTACACCTTC.

This rearrangement joins TRBV6-1 to TRBJ2-1; 15 nucleotides line up with TRBD2. CDR3 length: 17 residues. Trimming took 4 bases from V and 4 from J; bases not matched to a gene: 5. Germline lookup yields CDR1 MNHNS and CDR2 SASEGT. CDR3 sequence reads: CASSGRTSGRDYNEQFF. For the CDR3, the DNA is TGTGCCAGCAGTGGCAGGACTAGCGGGAGGGATTACAATGAGCAGTTCTTC.

The rearrangement uses TRBV27 and TRBJ1-3; maybe TRBD1 (5 bases). Germline V gene lookup returns CDR1 MNHEY and CDR2 SMNVEV (reference sequence). This CDR3 has 15 residues. Trimming cost V 6 bases and J 4 bases, with 16 bases left between them. As DNA, the CDR3 is TGTGCCAGCAGCGTAGGGGCTCCGAGGGGAAACACCATATATTTT. This encodes CASSVGAPRGNTIYF.

The chain combines TRBV29-1 with TRBJ2-5; D gene unclear. The length of the CDR3 is 13 residues. CDR1 is SQVTM, CDR2 ANQGSEA, per germline. DNA for the CDR3: TGCAGAAAATTGAGCAGAGGCCAAGAGACCCAGTACTTC. It is translated as CRKLSRGQETQYF.

The chain joins TRBV27 to TRBJ1-4; no firm D call. V was shortened by 2 bases and J by 5 bases, with 9 bases between the two germline ends. The germline V gene has CDR1 MNHEY and CDR2 SMNVEV (reference sequence). The CDR3 length is 14 residues. CDR3 protein: CASSLRPINEKLFF. The CDR3 nucleotides read TGTGCCAGCAGTTTAAGACCGATCAATGAAAAACTGTTTTTT.

The rearrangement joins TRBV6-6 to TRBJ1-2; the D gene is possibly TRBD1 (5 bases). With 2 bases removed from V and 7 bases from J, the gap between germline ends came to 14 bases. Germline V lookup: CDR1 MNHNY, CDR2 SVGAGI (reference sequence). This CDR3 region has 14 residues. CDR3 coding DNA: TGTGCCAGCAGTTACAGTATGGGGGATGCTGGCTACACCTTC. It is translated as CASSYSMGDAGYTF.

Regarding this clone: One junction end does not reproduce the germline sequence, and a read error may be involved. CDR3 residues: CASGLGVNTEAFF. The CDR3 coding sequence is TGTGCTAGTGGCTTGGGGGTGAACACTGAAGCTTTCTTT. The chain recombines TRBV12-5 with TRBJ1-1, with a weak D call TRBD1 (5 bases). The CDR3 covers 13 residues. CDR1 is LGHNT and CDR2 is FRNRAP in the germline V gene.

The chain combines TRBV2 with TRBJ2-7, with TRBD2 matching over 7 bases. This CDR3 has 15 residues. Trimming cost V 6 bases and J 0 bases; bases outside gene matches: 8. Germline V gene data show CDR1 as SNHLY and CDR2 as FYNNEI. CDR3 in amino acids: CASSEVGGSSYEQYF. The CDR3 nucleotides are TGTGCCAGCAGCGAGGTCGGGGGGAGCTCCTACGAGCAGTACTTC. Together with reference TRBV2 and TRBJ2-7, the CDR3 gives the full variable domain: EPEVTQTPSHQVTQMGQEVILRCVPISNHLYFYWYRQILGQKVEFLVSFYNNEISEKSEIFDDQFSVERPDGSNFTLKIRSTKLEDSAMYFCASSEVGGSSYEQYFGPGTRLTVT.

The chain combines TRBV2 with TRBJ2-7; weak D call: TRBD2 (6 bases). Germline V CDR1 and CDR2: SNHLY, FYNNEI. The germline V and J ends were trimmed by 6 bases and 7 bases, with 19 bases remaining between them. CDR3 length: 14 residues. CDR3 DNA: TGTGCCAGCAGCGCCAGGGTGCGGGATGAAGAGCAGTACTTC. This gives the protein CASSARVRDEEQYF.

This chain connects TRBV19 to TRBJ1-2, with a tentative D call TRBD1 (5 bases). In germline, CDR1 is LNHDA, CDR2 SQIVND (reference sequence). Between the trimmed V and J ends, which lost 9 bases and 6 bases, there was a span of 14 bases. The CDR3 is 12 residues long. CDR3 bases: TGTGCCAGCGTAACAGGTGATAATGGCTACACCTTC. This sequence encodes CASVTGDNGYTF. The full variable domain, in which reference TRBV19 and TRBJ1-2 provide the parts outside the CDR3, is DGGITQSPKYLFRKEGQNVTLSCEQNLNHDAMYWYRQDPGQGLRLIYYSQIVNDFQKGDIAEGYSVSREKKESFPLTVTSAQKNPTAFYLCASVTGDNGYTFGSGTRLTVV.

The rearrangement links TRBV29-1 to TRBJ1-5; D uncertain. Trimming took 4 bases from V and 0 from J, leaving 10 bases between them. Germline V lookup: CDR1 SQVTM, CDR2 ANQGSEA. This CDR3 contains 14 residues. The chain's CDR3 is CSVAVPGSNQPQHF. CDR3 DNA: TGCAGCGTTGCCGTTCCGGGTAGCAATCAGCCCCAGCATTTT.

V and J are TRBV30 and TRBJ1-2; D remains ambiguous. Trimming took 0 bases from V and 7 from J, leaving 12 bases between them. This CDR3 comprises 13 residues. The V gene's germline CDR1 is GTSNPN and CDR2 SVGIG (reference sequence). CDR3 nucleotides: TGTGCCTGGAGTGTACACCGAAACGGTGGCTACACCTTC. Translation: CAWSVHRNGGYTF.

The J gene is TRBJ2-5, the V gene TRBV5-1; TRBD1 is a possible D gene (6 bases). Judging by the DNA end, TRBJ2-7 fits better; the J call may be wrong. Germline CDR1 reads SGHRS; CDR2 reads YFSETQ. The CDR3 spans 15 residues. CDR3 coding DNA: TGCGCCAGCAGCTTGGAGATCTCAGGGGTCTACGAGCAGTACTTC. Its protein is CASSLEISGVYEQYF.

The gene calls are TRBV7-2 and TRBJ2-3; D not certain. CDR1 and CDR2 (germline): SGHTA, FQGNSA. V lost 1 base and J 0 bases, leaving 5 bases between the germline ends. This CDR3 is built from 14 residues. The CDR3 nucleotides are TGTGCCAGCAGCTTAGGACTTAGCACAGATACGCAGTATTTT. Protein sequence: CASSLGLSTDTQYF.

The V gene is TRBV6-5, the J gene TRBJ2-3, with D perhaps matching TRBD1 (5 bases). The CDR3 loop spans 15 amino acids. Germline CDR1 and CDR2: MNHEY and SVGAGI. The germline V and J ends were trimmed by 2 bases and 3 bases, with 12 bases remaining between them. CDR3 sequence reads: CASSYRGRVTDTQYF. The DNA of the CDR3 is TGTGCCAGCAGTTACAGGGGAAGGGTGACAGATACGCAGTATTTT.

The chain recombines TRBV10-3 with TRBJ1-1; D unclear. The germline V gene has CDR1 ENHRY and CDR2 SYGVKD. The CDR3 runs to 16 residues. V was shortened by 3 bases and J by 0 bases, with 14 bases between the two germline ends. Written as DNA, the CDR3 is TGTGCCATCAGTGATTTCGGAGACACCATGAACACTGAAGCTTTCTTT. This encodes CAISDFGDTMNTEAFF.